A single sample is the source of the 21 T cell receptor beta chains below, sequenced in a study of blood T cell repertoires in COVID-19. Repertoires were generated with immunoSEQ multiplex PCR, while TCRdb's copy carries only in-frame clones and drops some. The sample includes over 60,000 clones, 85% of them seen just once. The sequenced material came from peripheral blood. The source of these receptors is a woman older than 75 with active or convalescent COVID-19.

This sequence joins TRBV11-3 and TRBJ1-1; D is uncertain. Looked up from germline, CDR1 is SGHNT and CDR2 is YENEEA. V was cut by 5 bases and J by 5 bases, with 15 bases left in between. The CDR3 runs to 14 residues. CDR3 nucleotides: TGTGCCAGCAGCCTGGGTCGGGGTAGTACTGAAGCTTTCTTT. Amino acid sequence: CASSLGRGSTEAFF.

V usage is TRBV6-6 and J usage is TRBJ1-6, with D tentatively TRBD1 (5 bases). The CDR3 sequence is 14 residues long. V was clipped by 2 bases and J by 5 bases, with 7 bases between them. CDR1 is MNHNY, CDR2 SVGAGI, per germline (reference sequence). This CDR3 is CASSYQGDNSPLHF. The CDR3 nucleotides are TGTGCCAGCAGTTACCAAGGGGATAATTCACCCCTCCACTTT.

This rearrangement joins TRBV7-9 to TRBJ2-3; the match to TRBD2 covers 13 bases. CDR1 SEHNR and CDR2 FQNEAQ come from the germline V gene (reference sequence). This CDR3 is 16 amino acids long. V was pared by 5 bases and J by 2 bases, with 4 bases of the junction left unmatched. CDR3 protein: CASSQGLAGTTDTQYF. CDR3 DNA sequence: TGTGCCAGCAGCCAGGGACTAGCGGGGACCACAGATACGCAGTATTTT.

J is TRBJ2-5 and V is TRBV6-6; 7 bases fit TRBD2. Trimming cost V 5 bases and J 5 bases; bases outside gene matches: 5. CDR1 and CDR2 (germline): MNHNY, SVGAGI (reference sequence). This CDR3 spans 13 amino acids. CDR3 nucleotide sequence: TGTGCCAGCAGTCTGGGAGGGATTGAGACCCAGTACTTC. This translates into CASSLGGIETQYF.

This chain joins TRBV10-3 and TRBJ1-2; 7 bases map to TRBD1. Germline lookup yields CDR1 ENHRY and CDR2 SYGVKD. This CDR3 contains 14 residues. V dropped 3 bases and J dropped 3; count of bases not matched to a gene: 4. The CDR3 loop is CAISDGDRDYGYTF. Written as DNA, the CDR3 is TGTGCCATCAGTGATGGGGACAGAGACTATGGCTACACCTTC.

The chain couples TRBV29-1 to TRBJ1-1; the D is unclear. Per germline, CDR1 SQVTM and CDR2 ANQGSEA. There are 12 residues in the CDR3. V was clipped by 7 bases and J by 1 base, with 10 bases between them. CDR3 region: CSGVLGNTEAFF. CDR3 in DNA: TGCAGCGGTGTCCTAGGGAACACTGAAGCTTTCTTT.

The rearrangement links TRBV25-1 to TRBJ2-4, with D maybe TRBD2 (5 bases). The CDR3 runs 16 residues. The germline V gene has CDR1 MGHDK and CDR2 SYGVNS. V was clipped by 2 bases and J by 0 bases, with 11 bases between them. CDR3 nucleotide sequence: TGTGCCAGCAGTGAACCCGGGAAAATAGCCAAAAACATTCAGTACTTC. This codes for CASSEPGKIAKNIQYF.

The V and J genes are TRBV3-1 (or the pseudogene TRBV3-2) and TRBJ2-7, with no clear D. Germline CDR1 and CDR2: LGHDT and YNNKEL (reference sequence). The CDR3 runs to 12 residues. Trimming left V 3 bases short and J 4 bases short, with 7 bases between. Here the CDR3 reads CASSHSEYEQYF. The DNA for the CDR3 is TGTGCCAGCAGCCACTCAGAATACGAGCAGTACTTC.

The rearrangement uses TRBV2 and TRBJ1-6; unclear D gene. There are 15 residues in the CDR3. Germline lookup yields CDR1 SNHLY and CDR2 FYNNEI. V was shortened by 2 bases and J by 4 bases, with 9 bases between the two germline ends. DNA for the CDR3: TGTGCCAGCAGTGAATCTGGAGATTATAATTCACCCCTCCACTTT. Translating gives CASSESGDYNSPLHF.

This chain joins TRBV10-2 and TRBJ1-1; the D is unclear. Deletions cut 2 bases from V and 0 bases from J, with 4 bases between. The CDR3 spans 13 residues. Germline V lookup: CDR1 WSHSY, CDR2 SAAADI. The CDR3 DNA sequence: TGCGCCAGCAGTGAGCGGGTGAACACTGAAGCTTTCTTT. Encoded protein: CASSERVNTEAFF.

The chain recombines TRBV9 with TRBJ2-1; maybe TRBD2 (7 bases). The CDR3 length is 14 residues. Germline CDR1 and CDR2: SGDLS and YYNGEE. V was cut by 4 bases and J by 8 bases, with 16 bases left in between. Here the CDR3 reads CASSNWGGLDEQFF. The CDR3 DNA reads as TGTGCCAGCAGCAACTGGGGGGGCCTTGATGAGCAGTTCTTC.

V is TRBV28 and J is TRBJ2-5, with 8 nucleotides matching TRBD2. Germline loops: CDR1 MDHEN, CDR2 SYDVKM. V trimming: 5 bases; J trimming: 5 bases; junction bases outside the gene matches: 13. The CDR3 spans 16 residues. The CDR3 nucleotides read TGTGCCAGCAGTGCACCAGCGGGGTCGGGGGGGGAGACCCAGTACTTC. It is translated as CASSAPAGSGGETQYF.

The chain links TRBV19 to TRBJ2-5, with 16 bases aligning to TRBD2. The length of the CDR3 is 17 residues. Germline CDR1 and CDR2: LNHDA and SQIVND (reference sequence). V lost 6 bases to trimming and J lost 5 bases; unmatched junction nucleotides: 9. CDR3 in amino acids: CASSTGTSGGAWETQYF. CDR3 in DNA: TGTGCCAGTAGCACAGGGACTAGCGGGGGGGCCTGGGAGACCCAGTACTTC. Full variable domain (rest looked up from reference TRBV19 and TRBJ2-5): DGGITQSPKYLFRKEGQNVTLSCEQNLNHDAMYWYRQDPGQGLRLIYYSQIVNDFQKGDIAEGYSVSREKKESFPLTVTSAQKNPTAFYLCASSTGTSGGAWETQYFGPGTRLLVL.

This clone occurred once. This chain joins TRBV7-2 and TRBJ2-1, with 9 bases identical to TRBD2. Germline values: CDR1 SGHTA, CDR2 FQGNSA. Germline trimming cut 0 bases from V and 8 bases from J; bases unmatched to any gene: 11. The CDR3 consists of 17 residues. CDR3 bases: TGTGCCAGCAGCTTAGCCAAGGTGGCGGGGGGGCCATATGAGCAGTTCTTC. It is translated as CASSLAKVAGGPYEQFF.

The DNA of the CDR3 is TGTGCCAGCAGTGTCAGTAGCAATCAGCCCCAGCATTTT. It is translated as CASSVSSNQPQHF. The V and J genes are TRBV28 and TRBJ1-5, with D unclear. V lost 5 bases, J lost 0 bases, and 5 bases lay in between. Germline loops: CDR1 MDHEN, CDR2 SYDVKM. The CDR3 length is 13 residues.

Written as DNA, the CDR3 is TGTGCCAGCAGCCAAGTTAGGTCGGGACAGGGGCCCGGCTACACCTTC. Protein: CASSQVRSGQGPGYTF. This sequence joins TRBV14 and TRBJ1-2, with 10 positions matching TRBD1. Germline V lookup: CDR1 SGHDN, CDR2 FVKESK. With 1 base clipped from V and 8 bases from J, the junction kept 10 bases outside the gene matches. CDR3 length equals 16 residues.

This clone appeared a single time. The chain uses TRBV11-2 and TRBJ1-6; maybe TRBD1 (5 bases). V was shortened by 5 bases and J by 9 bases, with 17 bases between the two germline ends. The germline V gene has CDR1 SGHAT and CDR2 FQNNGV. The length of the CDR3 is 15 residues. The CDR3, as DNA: TGTGCCAGCAGCCAAATCCGCCAGGGAGGTTCACCCCTCCACTTT. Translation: CASSQIRQGGSPLHF. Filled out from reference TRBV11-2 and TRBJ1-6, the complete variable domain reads EAGVAQSPRYKIIEKRQSVAFWCNPISGHATLYWYQQILGQGPKLLIQFQNNGVVDDSQLPKDRFSAERLKGVDSTLKIQPAKLEDSAVYLCASSQIRQGGSPLHFGNGTRLTVT.

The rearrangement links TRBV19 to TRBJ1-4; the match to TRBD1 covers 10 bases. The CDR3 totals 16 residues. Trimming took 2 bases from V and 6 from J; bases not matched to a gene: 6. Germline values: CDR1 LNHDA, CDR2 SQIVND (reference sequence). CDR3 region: CASSILPGTGDEKLFF. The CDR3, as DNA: TGTGCCAGTAGTATACTTCCCGGGACAGGGGATGAAAAACTGTTTTTT.

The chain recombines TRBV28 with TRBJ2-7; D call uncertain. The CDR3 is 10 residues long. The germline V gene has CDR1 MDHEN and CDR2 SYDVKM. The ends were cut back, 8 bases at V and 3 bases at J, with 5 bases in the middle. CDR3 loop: CASGIYEQYF. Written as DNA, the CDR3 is TGTGCCAGCGGCATCTACGAGCAGTACTTC.

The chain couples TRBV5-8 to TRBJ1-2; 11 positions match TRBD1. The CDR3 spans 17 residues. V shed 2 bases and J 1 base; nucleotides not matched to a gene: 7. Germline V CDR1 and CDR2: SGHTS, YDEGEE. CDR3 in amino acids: CASSFYPGQGDNYGYTF. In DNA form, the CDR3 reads TGTGCCAGCAGCTTTTACCCGGGACAGGGGGATAACTATGGCTACACCTTC.

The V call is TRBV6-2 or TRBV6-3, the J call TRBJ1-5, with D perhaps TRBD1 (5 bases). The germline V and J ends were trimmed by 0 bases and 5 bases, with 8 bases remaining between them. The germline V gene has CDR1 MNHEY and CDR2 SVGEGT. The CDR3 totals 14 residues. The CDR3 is CASSYSRGDQPQHF. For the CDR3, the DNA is TGTGCCAGCAGTTACTCACGGGGGGATCAGCCCCAGCATTTT.